This TCR beta chain was recorded in a study of T cell responses to AZD1222 COVID-19 vaccine. Overall study results and limits: The donor cohort was predominantly white British with a female majority, and clonal diversity may have been underestimated. Repertoires were obtained only post-peak T cell response. Nearly half of the spike-specific TCRs reportedly recognize variant regions that carry no mutations.

The germline gives CDR1 LGHNA, CDR2 YSLEER. This CDR3 comprises 20 residues. After removal of 1 base from V and 4 bases from J, the junction contained 15 bases not matched to a gene. Notes on this clone: Its cognate antigen is unknown.

Assay used: immunoSEQ multiplex PCR; TCRdb lists only in-frame clones, some missing. The sample lists 150,000 or so clones; roughly nine tenths were seen once. Sequencing used peripheral blood, obtained on day 0 of MenACWY control vaccination. This sequence originates from an adult in good health. V and J are TRBV4-3 and TRBJ2-2; 10 bases agree with TRBD2. In DNA form, the CDR3 reads TGCGCCAGCAGCCAAGTGGCTCTGTCTAGCGGGAGAGTAGGCACCGGGGAGCTGTTTTTT. Protein: CASSQVALSSGRVGTGELFF.